The 10 T cell receptor beta chains given below trace back to one sample, sequenced in a study of radiation and T cells in renal cell carcinoma. Documented time point: baseline pretreatment blood. Indicated treatment: 15 Gy SBRT to primary tumor, nephrectomy 4 weeks later. This table comes from immunoSEQ multiplex PCR, and its TCRdb copy is limited to in-frame clones, with some not included. The table lists approximately 94,000 clones, 82% of them singletons. Sequences were derived from blood, sampled from a patient whose treatment included radiotherapy and nephrectomy. The receptors shown here come from a man aged 60-69 years with renal cell carcinoma.

This sequence joins TRBV5-4 and TRBJ2-3, with D unresolved. Germline CDR1 SGHNT, CDR2 YYREEE (reference sequence). V was clipped by 0 bases and J by 5 bases, with 7 bases between them. The CDR3 extends over 13 amino acids. CDR3 loop: CASSLDRVDTQYF. DNA of the CDR3: TGTGCCAGCAGCTTGGATCGGGTAGATACGCAGTATTTT.

This chain joins TRBV18 and TRBJ1-2, with a possible D match to TRBD1 (5 bases). The germline V and J ends were trimmed by 3 bases and 9 bases, with 17 bases remaining between them. The germline gives CDR1 KGHSH, CDR2 LQKENI. The CDR3 has 14 amino acids. In DNA, the CDR3 is TGTGCCAGCTCACCTCGACAGAGGGATGCAAGCTACACCTTC. Amino acid sequence: CASSPRQRDASYTF.

The rearrangement joins TRBV29-1 to TRBJ1-6; the match to TRBD1 covers 8 bases. Trimming cost V 5 bases and J 8 bases; bases outside gene matches: 8. CDR1 is SQVTM and CDR2 is ANQGSEA in the germline V gene. The CDR3 runs 14 residues. The CDR3 spells CSVQDRARDSPLHF. In DNA form, the CDR3 reads TGCAGCGTTCAGGACAGGGCCAGGGATTCACCCCTCCACTTT.

Here the CDR3 DNA reads TGTGCCAGCCAAGCGACAGTTACCTACAATGAGCAGTTCTTC. Protein product: CASQATVTYNEQFF. The chain uses TRBV13 and TRBJ2-1; TRBD1 might be the D (5 bases). The germline V and J ends were trimmed by 8 bases and 2 bases, with 13 bases remaining between them. Germline V gene sequence: CDR1 PRHDT, CDR2 FYEKMQ (reference sequence). The CDR3 sequence is 14 residues long.

Only a few counts were recorded for this clone. The genes are TRBV5-1 and TRBJ2-3, with unresolved D. The CDR3 is 15 amino acids. Germline CDR1 and CDR2: SGHRS and YFSETQ. V lost 0 bases to trimming and J lost 5 bases, with 13 bases between them. For the CDR3, the DNA is TGCGCCAGCAGCTTGGGAAACCTTCGCGGAGATACGCAGTATTTT. It is translated as CASSLGNLRGDTQYF.

V gene TRBV20-1 combines with J gene TRBJ2-4; D is uncertain. The CDR3 runs 10 residues. V was cut by 5 bases and J by 8 bases, with 7 bases left in between. Germline V gene lookup returns CDR1 DFQATT and CDR2 SNEGSKA (reference sequence). In DNA, the CDR3 is TGCAGTGCTCCCCTCGACATTCAGTACTTC. This codes for CSAPLDIQYF.

The chain carries TRBV27 and TRBJ2-1; D uncertain. V dropped 3 bases and J dropped 7 bases, with 7 bases sitting between them. CDR1 is MNHEY, CDR2 SMNVEV, per germline (reference sequence). CDR3 size: 12 residues. CDR3 in amino acids: CASSLIRNEQFF. As DNA, the CDR3 is TGTGCCAGCAGTTTGATACGGAATGAGCAGTTCTTC.

This chain connects TRBV25-1 to TRBJ2-1; no reliable D call. V lost 4 bases and J lost 2, with 9 bases in between. Per germline, CDR1 MGHDK and CDR2 SYGVNS. This CDR3 has 14 amino acids. In DNA, the CDR3 is TGTGCCAGCAGTGGTCTACCAGCCTACAATGAGCAGTTCTTC. Its protein is CASSGLPAYNEQFF.

The rearrangement joins TRBV19 to TRBJ2-3; possibly TRBD1 or TRBD2 for D (5 bases each). V was pared by 4 bases and J by 6 bases, with 11 bases between. Germline assignment: CDR1 LNHDA and CDR2 SQIVND (reference sequence). CDR3 length: 13 amino acids. In nucleotides, the CDR3 is TGTGCCAGTAGTACGAGGGGTGTGGATACGCAGTATTTT. Amino acid sequence: CASSTRGVDTQYF.

A word on this clone: An end of the junction differs from the germline gene, which may be a read error. In nucleotides, the CDR3 is TGTGCCAGCAGTTACGGAGGGGTCCCGCACTTC. Residues: CASSYGGVPHF. This chain joins TRBV6-6 and TRBJ2-5, with D possibly being TRBD2 (6 bases). The CDR3 has 11 amino acids. CDR1 is MNHNY, CDR2 SVGAGI, per germline (reference sequence).